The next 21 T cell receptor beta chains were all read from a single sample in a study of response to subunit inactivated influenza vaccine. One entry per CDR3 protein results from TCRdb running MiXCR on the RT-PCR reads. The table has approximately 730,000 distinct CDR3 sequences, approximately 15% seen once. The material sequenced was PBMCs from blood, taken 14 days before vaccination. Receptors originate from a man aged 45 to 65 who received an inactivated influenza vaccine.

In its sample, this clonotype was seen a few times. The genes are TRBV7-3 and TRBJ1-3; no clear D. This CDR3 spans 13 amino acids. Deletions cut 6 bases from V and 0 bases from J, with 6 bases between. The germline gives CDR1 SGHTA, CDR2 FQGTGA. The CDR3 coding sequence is TGTGCCAGCAGACATAGCTCTGGAAACACCATATATTTT. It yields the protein CASRHSSGNTIYF.

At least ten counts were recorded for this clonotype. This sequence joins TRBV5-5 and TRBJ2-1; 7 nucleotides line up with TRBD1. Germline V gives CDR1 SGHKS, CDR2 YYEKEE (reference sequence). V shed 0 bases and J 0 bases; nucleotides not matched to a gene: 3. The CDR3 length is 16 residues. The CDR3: CASSLAGQSSYNEQFF. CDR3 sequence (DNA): TGTGCCAGCAGCTTGGCGGGACAGAGCTCCTACAATGAGCAGTTCTTC.

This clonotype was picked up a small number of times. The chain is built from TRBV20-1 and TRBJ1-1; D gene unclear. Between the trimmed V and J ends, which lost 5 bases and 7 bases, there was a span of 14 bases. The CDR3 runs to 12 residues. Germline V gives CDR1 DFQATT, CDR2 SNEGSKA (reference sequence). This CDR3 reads CSASGGWGEAFF. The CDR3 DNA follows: TGCAGTGCTTCCGGAGGGTGGGGTGAAGCTTTCTTT.

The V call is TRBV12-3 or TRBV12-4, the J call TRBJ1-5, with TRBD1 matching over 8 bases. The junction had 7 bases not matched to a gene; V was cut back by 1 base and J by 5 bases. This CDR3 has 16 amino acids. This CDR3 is CASSLVGQGWDQPQHF. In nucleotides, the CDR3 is TGTGCCAGCAGTTTAGTTGGACAGGGTTGGGATCAGCCCCAGCATTTT.

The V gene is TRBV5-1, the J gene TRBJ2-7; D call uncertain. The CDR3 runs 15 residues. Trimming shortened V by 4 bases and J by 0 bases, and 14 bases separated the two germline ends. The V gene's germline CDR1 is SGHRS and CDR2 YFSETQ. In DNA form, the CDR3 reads TGCGCCAGCAGCGTGGAGAGTCGGCTCTCCTACGAGCAGTACTTC. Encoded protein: CASSVESRLSYEQYF.

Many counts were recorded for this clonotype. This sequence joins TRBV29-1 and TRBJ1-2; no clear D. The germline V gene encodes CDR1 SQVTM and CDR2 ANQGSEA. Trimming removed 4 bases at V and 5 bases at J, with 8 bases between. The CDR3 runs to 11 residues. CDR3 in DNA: TGCAGCGTTGTAAAGGGATATGGCTACACCTTC. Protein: CSVVKGYGYTF. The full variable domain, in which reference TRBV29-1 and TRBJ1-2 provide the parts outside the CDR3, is SAVISQKPSRDICQRGTSLTIQCQVDSQVTMMFWYRQQPGQSLTLIATANQGSEATYESGFVIDKFPISRPNLTFSTLTVSNMSPEDSSIYLCSVVKGYGYTFGSGTRLTVV.

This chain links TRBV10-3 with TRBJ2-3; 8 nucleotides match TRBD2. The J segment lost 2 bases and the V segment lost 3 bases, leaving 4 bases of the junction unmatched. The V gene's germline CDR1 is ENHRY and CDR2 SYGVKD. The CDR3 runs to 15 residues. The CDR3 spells CAISDSREVTDTQYF. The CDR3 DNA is TGTGCCATCAGTGACTCGCGGGAGGTCACAGATACGCAGTATTTT.

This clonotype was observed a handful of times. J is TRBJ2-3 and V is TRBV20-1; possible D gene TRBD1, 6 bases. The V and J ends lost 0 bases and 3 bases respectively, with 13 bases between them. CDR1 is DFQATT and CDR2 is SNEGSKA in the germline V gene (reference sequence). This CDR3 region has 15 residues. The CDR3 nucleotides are TGCAGTGCTAGAGAGGGGGCTGGAAGGACAGATACGCAGTATTTT. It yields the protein CSAREGAGRTDTQYF.

The CDR3 here is CASSLLRAEQYF. As DNA, the CDR3 is TGTGCCAGCAGCTTACTCAGGGCCGAGCAGTACTTC. V usage is TRBV7-9 and J usage is TRBJ2-7, with D perhaps matching TRBD1 (5 bases). Trimming removed 2 bases at V and 6 bases at J, with 8 bases between. The CDR3 consists of 12 residues. Germline CDR1 and CDR2: SEHNR and FQNEAQ (reference sequence).

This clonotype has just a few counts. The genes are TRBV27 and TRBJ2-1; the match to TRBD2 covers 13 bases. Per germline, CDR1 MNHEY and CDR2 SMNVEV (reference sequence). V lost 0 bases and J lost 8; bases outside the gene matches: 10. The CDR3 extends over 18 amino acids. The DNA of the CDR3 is TGTGCCAGCAGTTTATCGGCCTGGCGGACTAGCGGGAGTGATGAGCAGTTCTTC. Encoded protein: CASSLSAWRTSGSDEQFF.

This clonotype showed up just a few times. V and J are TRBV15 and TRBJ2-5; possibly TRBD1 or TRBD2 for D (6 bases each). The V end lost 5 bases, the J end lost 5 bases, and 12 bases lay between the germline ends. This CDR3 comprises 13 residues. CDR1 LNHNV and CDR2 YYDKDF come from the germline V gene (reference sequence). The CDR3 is CATSARGRETQYF. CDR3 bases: TGTGCCACCAGCGCAAGGGGGAGGGAGACCCAGTACTTC. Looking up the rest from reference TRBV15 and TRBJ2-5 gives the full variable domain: DAMVIQNPRYQVTQFGKPVTLSCSQTLNHNVMYWYQQKSSQAPKLLFHYYDKDFNNEADTPDNFQSRRPNTSFCFLDIRSPGLGDTAMYLCATSARGRETQYFGPGTRLLVL.

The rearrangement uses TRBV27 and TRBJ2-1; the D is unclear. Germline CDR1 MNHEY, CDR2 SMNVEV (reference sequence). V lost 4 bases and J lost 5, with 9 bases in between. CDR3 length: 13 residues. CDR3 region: CASSSTAHNEQFF. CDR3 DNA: TGTGCCAGCAGTTCCACAGCCCACAATGAGCAGTTCTTC.

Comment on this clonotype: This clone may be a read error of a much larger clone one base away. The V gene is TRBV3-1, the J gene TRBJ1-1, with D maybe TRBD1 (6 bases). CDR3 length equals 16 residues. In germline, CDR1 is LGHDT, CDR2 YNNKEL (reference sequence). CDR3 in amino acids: CAISRQGRNLDTEAFF. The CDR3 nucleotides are TGTGCCATCAGCCGCCAGGGGAGGAATTTGGACACTGAAGCTTTCTTT.

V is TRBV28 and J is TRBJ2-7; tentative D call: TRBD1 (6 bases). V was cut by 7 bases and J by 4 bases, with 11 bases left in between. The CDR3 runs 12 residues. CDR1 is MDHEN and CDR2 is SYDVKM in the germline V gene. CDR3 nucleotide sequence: TGTGCCAGCACCGTCCAGGGGTACGAGCAGTACTTC. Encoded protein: CASTVQGYEQYF.

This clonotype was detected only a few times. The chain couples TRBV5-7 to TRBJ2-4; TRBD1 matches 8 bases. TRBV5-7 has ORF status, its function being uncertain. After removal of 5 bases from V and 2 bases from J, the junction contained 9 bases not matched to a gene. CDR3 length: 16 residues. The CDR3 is CASRPRQGSSKNIQYF. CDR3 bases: TGTGCCAGCAGACCACGACAGGGGAGTTCCAAAAACATTCAGTACTTC.

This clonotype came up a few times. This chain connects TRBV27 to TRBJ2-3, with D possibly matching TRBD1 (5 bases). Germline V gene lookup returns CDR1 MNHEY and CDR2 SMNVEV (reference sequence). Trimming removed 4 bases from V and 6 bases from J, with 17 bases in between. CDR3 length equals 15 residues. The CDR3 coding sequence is TGTGCCAGCAGTTCGGACATGAACCCCCCTGATACGCAGTATTTT. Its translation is CASSSDMNPPDTQYF.

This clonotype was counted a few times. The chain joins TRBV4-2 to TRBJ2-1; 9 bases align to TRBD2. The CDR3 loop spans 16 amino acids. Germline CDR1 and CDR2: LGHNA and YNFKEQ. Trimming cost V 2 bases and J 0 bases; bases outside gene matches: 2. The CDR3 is CASSQRGLASYNEQFF. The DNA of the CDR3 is TGTGCCAGCAGCCAACGGGGACTAGCCTCCTACAATGAGCAGTTCTTC.

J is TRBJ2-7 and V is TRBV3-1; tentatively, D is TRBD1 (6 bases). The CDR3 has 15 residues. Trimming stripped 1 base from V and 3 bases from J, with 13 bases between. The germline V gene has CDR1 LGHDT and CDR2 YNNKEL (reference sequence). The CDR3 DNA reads TGTGCCAGCAGCCAAGGCGGACAGCTGCGCTACGAGCAGTACTTC. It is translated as CASSQGGQLRYEQYF.

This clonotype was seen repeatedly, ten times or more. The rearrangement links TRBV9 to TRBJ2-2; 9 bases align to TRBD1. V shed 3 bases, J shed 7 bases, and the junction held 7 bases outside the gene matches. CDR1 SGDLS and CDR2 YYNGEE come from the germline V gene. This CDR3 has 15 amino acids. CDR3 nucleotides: TGTGCCAGCAGCGGCGCGGACAGGGGTCTCGGGGAGCTGTTTTTT. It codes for CASSGADRGLGELFF.

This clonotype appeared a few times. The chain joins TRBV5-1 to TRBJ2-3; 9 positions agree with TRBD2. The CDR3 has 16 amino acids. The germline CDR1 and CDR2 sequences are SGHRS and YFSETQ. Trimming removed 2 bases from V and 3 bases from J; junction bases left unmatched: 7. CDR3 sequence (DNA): TGCGCCAGCAGCTTCGGGGCTAGCGGGGCAACAGATACGCAGTATTTT. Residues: CASSFGASGATDTQYF.

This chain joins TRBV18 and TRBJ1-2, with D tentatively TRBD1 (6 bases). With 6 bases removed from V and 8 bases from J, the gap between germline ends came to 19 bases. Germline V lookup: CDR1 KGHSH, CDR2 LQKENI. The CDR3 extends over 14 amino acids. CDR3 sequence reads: CASSPRAGGDGYTF. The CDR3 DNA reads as TGTGCCAGCTCCCCCCGGGCTGGGGGCGACGGCTACACCTTC.